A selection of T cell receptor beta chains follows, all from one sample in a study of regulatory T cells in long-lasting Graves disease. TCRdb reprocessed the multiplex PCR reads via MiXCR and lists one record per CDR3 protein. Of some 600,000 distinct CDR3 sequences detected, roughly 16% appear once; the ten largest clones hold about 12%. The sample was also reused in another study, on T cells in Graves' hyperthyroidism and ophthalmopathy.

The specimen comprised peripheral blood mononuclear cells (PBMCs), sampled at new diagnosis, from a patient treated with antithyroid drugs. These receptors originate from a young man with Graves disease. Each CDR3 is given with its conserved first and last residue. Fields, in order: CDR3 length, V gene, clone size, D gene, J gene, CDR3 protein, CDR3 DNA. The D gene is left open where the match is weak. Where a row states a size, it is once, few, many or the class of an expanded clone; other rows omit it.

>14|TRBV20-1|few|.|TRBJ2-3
CSLGSQGSTDTQYF
TGCAGCCTGGGGTCCCAGGGTAGCACAGATACGCAGTATTTT
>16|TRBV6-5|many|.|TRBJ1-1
CASSYSQGRLNTEAFF
TGTGCCAGCAGTTACTCGCAGGGGCGCTTGAACACTGAAGCTTTCTTT
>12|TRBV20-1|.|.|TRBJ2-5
CSVGTEEGTQYF
TGCAGCGTTGGTACGGAGGAGGGGACCCAGTACTTC
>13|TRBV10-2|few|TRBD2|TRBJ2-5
CASRGTSGSPQYF
TGCGCCAGCAGGGGGACTAGCGGGAGTCCCCAGTACTTC
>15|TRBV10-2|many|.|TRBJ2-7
CASSGSREGAYEQYF
TGCGCCAGCAGTGGGTCTAGAGAGGGGGCCTACGAGCAGTACTTC
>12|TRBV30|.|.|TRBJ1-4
CASGGTHEKLFF
TGTGCCTCTGGGGGAACTCATGAAAAACTGTTTTTT
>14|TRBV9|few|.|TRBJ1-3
CASSDLTDGNTIYF
TGTGCCAGCAGCGACCTAACAGATGGAAACACCATATATTTT
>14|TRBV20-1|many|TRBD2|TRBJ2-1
CSAGPGLGGYEQFF
TGCAGTGCTGGTCCGGGACTAGGGGGATATGAGCAGTTCTTC
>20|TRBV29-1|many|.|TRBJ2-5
CSVDGDRGTSGPLEGETQYF
TGCAGCGTTGATGGGGACAGGGGGACTAGCGGCCCACTTGAGGGGGAGACCCAGTACTTC
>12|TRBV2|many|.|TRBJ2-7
CASRQDSYEQYF
TGTGCCAGCAGACAGGACTCCTACGAGCAGTACTTC
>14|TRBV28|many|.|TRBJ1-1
CASSFGARAGMAFF
TGTGCCAGCAGTTTCGGGGCCAGGGCAGGGATGGCTTTCTTT
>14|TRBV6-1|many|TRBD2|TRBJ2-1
CASTPSGIDNEQFF
TGTGCCAGCACCCCCAGCGGGATTGACAATGAGCAGTTCTTC
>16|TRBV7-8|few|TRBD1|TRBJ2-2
CASSEGQGRLTGELFF
TGTGCCAGCAGCGAAGGACAGGGGAGGTTAACCGGGGAGCTGTTTTTT
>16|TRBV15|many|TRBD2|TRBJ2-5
CATSRGLGTSRETQYF
TGTGCCACCAGCAGAGGGCTGGGGACTAGCAGAGAGACCCAGTACTTC
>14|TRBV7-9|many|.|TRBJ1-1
CASSPARGDTEAFF
TGTGCCAGCAGCCCGGCAAGGGGGGACACTGAAGCTTTCTTT
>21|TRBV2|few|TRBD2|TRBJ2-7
CASSGDFLANTRLAIGGEQYF
TGTGCCAGCAGTGGGGACTTTCTAGCGAATACCCGACTAGCGATAGGGGGCGAGCAGTACTTC
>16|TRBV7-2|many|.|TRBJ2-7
CASSLNSIITPGEQYF
TGTGCCAGCAGCTTAAACAGTATCATTACCCCGGGGGAGCAGTACTTC
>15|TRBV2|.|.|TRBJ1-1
CASRRGRTETTEAFF
TGTGCCAGCAGGAGGGGACGGACCGAGACCACTGAAGCTTTCTTT
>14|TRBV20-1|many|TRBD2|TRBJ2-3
CSALTSGSTDTQYF
TGCAGTGCTTTGACTAGCGGTAGCACAGATACGCAGTATTTT
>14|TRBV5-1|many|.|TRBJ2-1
CASSGGPDGNEQFF
TGCGCCAGCAGCGGGGGACCGGACGGGAATGAGCAGTTCTTC
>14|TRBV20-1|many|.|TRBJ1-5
CSARVEDGNQPQHF
TGCAGTGCTAGAGTGGAAGATGGCAATCAGCCCCAGCATTTT
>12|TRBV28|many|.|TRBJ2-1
CASGQTYNEQFF
TGTGCCAGCGGACAAACCTACAATGAGCAGTTCTTC
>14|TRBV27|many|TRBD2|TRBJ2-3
CASRVAGLGDTQYF
TGTGCCAGCAGAGTCGCGGGACTAGGAGATACGCAGTATTTT
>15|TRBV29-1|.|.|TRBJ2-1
CSANGVPTGEDEQFF
TGCAGCGCCAATGGGGTCCCGACTGGGGAGGATGAGCAGTTCTTC
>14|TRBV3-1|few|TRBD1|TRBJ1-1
CASSLSQGAFEAFF
TGTGCCAGCAGCCTGTCTCAGGGGGCTTTTGAAGCTTTCTTT
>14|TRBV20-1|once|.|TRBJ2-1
CSASGTTAYNEQFF
TGCAGTGCTAGTGGCACTACGGCCTACAATGAGCAGTTCTTC